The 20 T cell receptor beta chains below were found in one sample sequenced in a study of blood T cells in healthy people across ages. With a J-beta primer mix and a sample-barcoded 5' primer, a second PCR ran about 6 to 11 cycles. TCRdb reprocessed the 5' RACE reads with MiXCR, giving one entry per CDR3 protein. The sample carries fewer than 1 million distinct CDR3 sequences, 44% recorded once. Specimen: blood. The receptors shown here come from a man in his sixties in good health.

CDR3: CSVYEDRLTGVLSTDTQYF. The CDR3 DNA follows: TGCAGCGTCTACGAGGACCGTCTTACAGGGGTTCTTAGCACAGATACGCAGTATTTT. This sequence joins TRBV29-1 and TRBJ2-3, with 7 bases that match TRBD1. The CDR3 contains 19 residues. The junction had 21 bases not matched to a gene; V was cut back by 6 bases and J by 0 bases. CDR1 and CDR2 from the germline V gene are SQVTM and ANQGSEA.

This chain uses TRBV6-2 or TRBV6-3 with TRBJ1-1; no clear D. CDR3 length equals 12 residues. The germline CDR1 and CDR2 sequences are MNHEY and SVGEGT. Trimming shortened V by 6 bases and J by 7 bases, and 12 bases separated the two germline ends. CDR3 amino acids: CASRPGLNEAFF. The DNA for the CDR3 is TGTGCCAGCAGGCCAGGACTGAATGAAGCTTTCTTT.

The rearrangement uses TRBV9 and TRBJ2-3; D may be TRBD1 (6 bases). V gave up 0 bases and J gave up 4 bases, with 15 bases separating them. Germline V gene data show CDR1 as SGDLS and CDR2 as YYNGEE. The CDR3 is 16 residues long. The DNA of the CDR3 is TGTGCCAGCAGCGTAGGGGGAAGACAGGTCGCAGATACGCAGTATTTT. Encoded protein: CASSVGGRQVADTQYF.

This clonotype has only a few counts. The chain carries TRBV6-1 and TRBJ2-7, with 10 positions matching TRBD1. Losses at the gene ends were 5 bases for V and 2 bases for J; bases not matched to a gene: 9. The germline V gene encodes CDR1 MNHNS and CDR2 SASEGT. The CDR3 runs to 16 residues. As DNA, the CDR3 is TGTGCCAGCAGTATTCCCACCGGGACAGGGGCCTACGAGCAGTACTTC. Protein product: CASSIPTGTGAYEQYF.

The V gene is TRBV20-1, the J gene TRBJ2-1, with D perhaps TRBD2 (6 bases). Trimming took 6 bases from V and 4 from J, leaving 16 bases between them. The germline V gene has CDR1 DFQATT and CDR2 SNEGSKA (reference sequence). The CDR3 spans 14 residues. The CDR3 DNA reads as TGCAGTGCCCTTCCCGCCCGGGGGTACAATGAGCAGTTCTTC. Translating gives CSALPARGYNEQFF.

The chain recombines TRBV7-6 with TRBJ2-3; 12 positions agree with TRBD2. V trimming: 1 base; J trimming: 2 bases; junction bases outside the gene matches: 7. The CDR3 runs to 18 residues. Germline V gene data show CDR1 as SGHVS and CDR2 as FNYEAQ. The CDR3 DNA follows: TGTGCCAGCAGCTTAGGCCTAGCGGGGGGGCAGGTCACAGATACGCAGTATTTT. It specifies CASSLGLAGGQVTDTQYF.

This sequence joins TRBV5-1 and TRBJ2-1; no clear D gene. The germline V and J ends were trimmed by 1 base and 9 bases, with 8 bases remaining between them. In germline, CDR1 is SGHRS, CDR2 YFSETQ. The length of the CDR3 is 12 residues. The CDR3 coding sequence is TGCGCCAGCAGCTTGTCCGGTATTGAGCAGTTCTTC. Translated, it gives CASSLSGIEQFF.

The CDR3 spells CASSQEDITQYF. CDR3 sequence (DNA): TGTGCCAGCAGCCAAGAAGATATTACGCAGTATTTT. V gene TRBV3-1 combines with J gene TRBJ2-3; D gene uncertain. Germline CDR1 is LGHDT and CDR2 is YNNKEL (reference sequence). V lost 0 bases and J 8 bases, leaving 6 bases between the germline ends. This CDR3 comprises 12 residues.

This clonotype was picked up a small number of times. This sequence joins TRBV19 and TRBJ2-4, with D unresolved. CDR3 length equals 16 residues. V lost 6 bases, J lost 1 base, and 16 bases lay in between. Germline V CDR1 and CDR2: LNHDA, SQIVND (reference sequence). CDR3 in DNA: TGTGCCAGTAGCCTTTCCGGGCCCAGGGCCAAAAACATTCAGTACTTC. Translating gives CASSLSGPRAKNIQYF.

CDR3 in DNA: TGTGCCAGCAGCCTGGGACTAGCGGGTTACTCCGAGCAGTACTTC. Its protein is CASSLGLAGYSEQYF. V is TRBV3-1 and J is TRBJ2-5; 12 bases fit TRBD2. The tail of the sequence fits TRBJ2-7 better, so the J call may be wrong. Germline CDR1 reads LGHDT; CDR2 reads YNNKEL (reference sequence). The CDR3 runs to 15 residues.

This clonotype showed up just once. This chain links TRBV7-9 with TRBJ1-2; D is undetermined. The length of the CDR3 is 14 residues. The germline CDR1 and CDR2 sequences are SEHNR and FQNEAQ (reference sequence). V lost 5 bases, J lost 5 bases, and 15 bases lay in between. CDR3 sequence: CASSERGIGYGYTF. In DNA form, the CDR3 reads TGTGCCAGCAGCGAACGGGGAATCGGTTATGGCTACACCTTC.

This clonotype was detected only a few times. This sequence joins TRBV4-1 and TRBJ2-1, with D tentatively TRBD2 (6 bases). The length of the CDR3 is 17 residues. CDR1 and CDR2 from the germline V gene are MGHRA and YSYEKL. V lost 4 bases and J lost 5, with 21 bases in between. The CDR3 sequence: CASSLRDFRTRDNEQFF. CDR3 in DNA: TGCGCCAGCAGCCTTCGGGACTTTAGAACCCGGGACAATGAGCAGTTCTTC.

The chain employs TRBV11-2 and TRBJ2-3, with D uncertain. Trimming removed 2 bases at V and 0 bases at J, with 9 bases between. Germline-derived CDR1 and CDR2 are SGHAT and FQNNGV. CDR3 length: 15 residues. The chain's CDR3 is CASSLMSRSTDTQYF. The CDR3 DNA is TGTGCCAGCAGCTTAATGTCTCGTAGCACAGATACGCAGTATTTT.

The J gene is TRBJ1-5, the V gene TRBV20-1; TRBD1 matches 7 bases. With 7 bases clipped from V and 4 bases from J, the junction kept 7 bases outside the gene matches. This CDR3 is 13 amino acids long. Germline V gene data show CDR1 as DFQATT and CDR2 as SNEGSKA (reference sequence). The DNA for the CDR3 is TGCAGTGTCCTGCAGGGGGTTAATCAGCCCCAGCATTTT. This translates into CSVLQGVNQPQHF.

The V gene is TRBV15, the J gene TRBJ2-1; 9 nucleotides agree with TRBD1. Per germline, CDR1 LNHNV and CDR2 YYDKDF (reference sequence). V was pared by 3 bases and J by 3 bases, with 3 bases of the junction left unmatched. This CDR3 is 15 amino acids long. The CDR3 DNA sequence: TGTGCCACCAGCAGGGGACAGGGAGGCTACAATGAGCAGTTCTTC. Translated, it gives CATSRGQGGYNEQFF.

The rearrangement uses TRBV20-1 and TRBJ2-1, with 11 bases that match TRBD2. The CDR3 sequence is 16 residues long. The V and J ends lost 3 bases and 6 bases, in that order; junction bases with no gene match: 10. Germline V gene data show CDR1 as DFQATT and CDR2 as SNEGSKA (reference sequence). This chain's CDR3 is CSARDSRLAGCNEQFF. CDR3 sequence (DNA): TGCAGTGCTAGGGATTCAAGACTAGCGGGGTGCAATGAGCAGTTCTTC.

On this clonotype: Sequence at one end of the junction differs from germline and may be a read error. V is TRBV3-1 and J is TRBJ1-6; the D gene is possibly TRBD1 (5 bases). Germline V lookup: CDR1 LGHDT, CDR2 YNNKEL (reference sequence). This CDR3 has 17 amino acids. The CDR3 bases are TGTGCCAGCGGCCAAGGACTCCGGGACCCAAGGAATTCACCCCTCCACTTT. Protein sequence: CASGQGLRDPRNSPLHF.

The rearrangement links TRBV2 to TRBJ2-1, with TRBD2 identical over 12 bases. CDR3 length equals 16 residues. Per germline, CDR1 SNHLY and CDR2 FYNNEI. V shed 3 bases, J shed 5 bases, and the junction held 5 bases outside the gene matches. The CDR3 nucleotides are TGTGCCAGCAGTGATTCACTAGCGGGGGGAAACAATGAGCAGTTCTTC. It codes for CASSDSLAGGNNEQFF.

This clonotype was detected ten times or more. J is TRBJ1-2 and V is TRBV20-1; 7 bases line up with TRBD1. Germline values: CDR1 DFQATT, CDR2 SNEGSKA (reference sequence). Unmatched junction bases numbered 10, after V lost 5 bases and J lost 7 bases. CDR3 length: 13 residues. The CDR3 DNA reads TGCAGTGCTGCTCCTCAGGGGGTCTCTGGCTACACCTTC. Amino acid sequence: CSAAPQGVSGYTF.

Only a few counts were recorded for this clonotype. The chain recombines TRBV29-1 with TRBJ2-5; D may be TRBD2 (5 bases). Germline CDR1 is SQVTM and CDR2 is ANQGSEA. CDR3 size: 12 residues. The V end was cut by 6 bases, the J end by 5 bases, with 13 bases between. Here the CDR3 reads CSVGLALETQYF. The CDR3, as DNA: TGCAGCGTCGGGTTAGCGTTGGAGACCCAGTACTTC.